This TCR beta chain was identified in a study of cytomegalovirus exposure and HLA in healthy donors. Study findings and constraints: The study recorded fewer than 200 TCR beta chains that were cytomegalovirus-associated. A later examination showed that TCR association rates differed by HLA locus, with DRB1 most and HLA-C fewest. V- and J-gene trimming of TCR beta was linked (in a later analysis) to a missense DCLRE1C variant.

About this clone: The antigen is not known.

A multiplex PCR was run with 60 Vbeta primers and 13 Jbeta primers. Only in-frame clones appear in the TCRdb table, and some are missing; sequencing was by immunoSEQ multiplex PCR. This sample carries approximately 190,000 clones, roughly 77% of them seen once, and the ten largest clones take around 3.5%. Germline CDR1 and CDR2: MNHEY and SVGAGI. The V end was cut by 5 bases, the J end by 7 bases, with 18 bases between. The length of the CDR3 is 14 residues. This sequence originates from a man aged 35-49 years in good health and CMV-seropositive. The chain links TRBV6-5 to TRBJ2-7; the D gene is possibly TRBD2 (6 bases). Sequencing used PBMCs. In nucleotides, the CDR3 is TGTGCCAGCAGTGAATTACGGGAGCTCGGGGAGCAGTACTTC. Protein product: CASSELRELGEQYF.